This TCR beta chain originates from a study of blood T cell repertoires in COVID-19. For the study at large: COVID-19 samples from acute and convalescent phases originated in the United States, Italy and Spain. PBMCs, B-cell-depleted T cells, or T cells provided the cDNA or gDNA that made up the material.

Original methodology: Researchers report that nucleated cell counts were estimated from reference gene primer amplification. Clones were read by immunoSEQ multiplex PCR, and TCRdb kept only the in-frame ones, dropping some. V, J and clone size reflect that table, while D and trimming were determined from the DNA. The table records roughly 190,000 clones, 83% of them present only once. Deletions cut 3 bases from V and 1 base from J, with 6 bases between. Germline V gene data show CDR1 as KGHSH and CDR2 as LQKENI. The CDR3 contains 13 residues. The sample was peripheral blood. This TCR was sampled from a woman aged 40 to 50 with acute or convalescent COVID-19. The chain carries TRBV18 and TRBJ2-5; D unresolved. DNA of the CDR3: TGTGCCAGCTCACCTCGGGTCCAAGAGACCCAGTACTTC. Protein: CASSPRVQETQYF.